This TCR beta chain was identified in a study of blood T cell repertoires in COVID-19. The V gene's germline CDR1 is MGHRA and CDR2 YSYEKL. This CDR3 has 15 residues. Trimming cost V 4 bases and J 2 bases, with 13 bases left between them. Profiled with immunoSEQ multiplex PCR; TCRdb holds only in-frame clones, not every one. The table includes 210,000 or so clones, 82% detected once. The TCR was taken from a woman aged 40-49 years with acute or convalescent COVID-19. The sequencing sample was made of peripheral blood. J is TRBJ2-3 and V is TRBV4-1, with D possibly TRBD2 on 5 matching bases. The CDR3 region has the DNA TGCGCCAGCAGCCTTGGCGACTATCACACAGATACGCAGTATTTT. It specifies CASSLGDYHTDTQYF.